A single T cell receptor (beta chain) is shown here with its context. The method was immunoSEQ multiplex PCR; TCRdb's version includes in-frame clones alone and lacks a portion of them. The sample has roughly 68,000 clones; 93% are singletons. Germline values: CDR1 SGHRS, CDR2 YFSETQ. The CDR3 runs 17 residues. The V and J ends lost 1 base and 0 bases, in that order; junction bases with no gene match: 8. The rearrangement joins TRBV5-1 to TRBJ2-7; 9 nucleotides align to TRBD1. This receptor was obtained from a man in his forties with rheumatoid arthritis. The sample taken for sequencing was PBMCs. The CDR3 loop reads CASSLSPTGGTSYEQYF. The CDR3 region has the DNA TGCGCCAGCAGCTTGTCCCCAACAGGGGGCACCTCCTACGAGCAGTACTTC.